These T cell receptor beta chains were read from a single sample in a study of blood T cells in healthy people across ages. Via MiXCR, TCRdb re-called the 5' RACE reads, giving one row per CDR3 protein. This sample yields over 1,200,000 distinct CDR3 sequences, of which roughly 59% are seen a single time; 6.5% to 8% belongs to the top ten. Input material: blood. Receptor source: a man between 18 and 35 years old in good health. CDR3s include the opening cysteine and the closing phenylalanine or tryptophan. A D gene is named only where the DNA matches it firmly. Not all rows give a size; the values are once, few, many and, for expanded clones, a class.

D gene: -
clone size: -
J gene: TRBJ2-6
V gene: TRBV2
CDR3 DNA: TGTGCCAGCAGTGAGGGGTTGGTCGGGGCCAACGTCCTGACTTTC
CDR3 protein: CASSEGLVGANVLTF

D gene: TRBD1
clone size: -
J gene: TRBJ2-7
V gene: TRBV20-1
CDR3 DNA: TGCAGTGCTGGACAGGGTACGGTTGACGAGCAGTACTTC
CDR3 protein: CSAGQGTVDEQYF

D gene: TRBD1
clone size: -
J gene: TRBJ1-5
V gene: TRBV3-1
CDR3 DNA: TGTGCCAGCAGCCAAGATCCCACCGGGACAGGGGGCCGGCAGCCCCAGCATTTT
CDR3 protein: CASSQDPTGTGGRQPQHF

D gene: -
clone size: -
J gene: TRBJ2-1
V gene: TRBV7-9
CDR3 DNA: TGTGCCAGTGGAGAGACCTCCTACAATGAGCAGTTCTTC
CDR3 protein: CASGETSYNEQFF

D gene: -
clone size: -
J gene: TRBJ1-1
V gene: TRBV12-3/TRBV12-4
CDR3 DNA: TGTGCCAGCAGTTTTACGAACGCTGAAGCTTTCTTT
CDR3 protein: CASSFTNAEAFF

D gene: -
clone size: -
J gene: TRBJ1-4
V gene: TRBV21-1
CDR3 DNA: TGTGCCAGCAGCCCTCAATTTCACCGGGAAGCCCGCGGAGATAATGAAAAACTGTTTTTT
CDR3 protein: CASSPQFHREARGDNEKLFF

D gene: TRBD1
clone size: few
J gene: TRBJ2-1
V gene: TRBV11-2
CDR3 DNA: TGTGCCAGCAGCTTAGGTGTGACAGGGGTTTTCAATGAGCAGTTCTTC
CDR3 protein: CASSLGVTGVFNEQFF

D gene: -
clone size: -
J gene: TRBJ2-3
V gene: TRBV12-3/TRBV12-4
CDR3 DNA: TGTGCCAGCAGTTGTGGGGCAGCAGATACGCAGTATTTT
CDR3 protein: CASSCGAADTQYF

D gene: -
clone size: -
J gene: TRBJ2-2
V gene: TRBV12-3/TRBV12-4
CDR3 DNA: TGTGCCAGCACCTCCGGTAGGGAGCTGTTTTTT
CDR3 protein: CASTSGRELFF

D gene: -
clone size: -
J gene: TRBJ1-4
V gene: TRBV7-6
CDR3 DNA: TGTGCCAGTTCCTCGGACACTTCCTCAACTAATGAAAAACTGTTTTTT
CDR3 protein: CASSSDTSSTNEKLFF

D gene: -
clone size: -
J gene: TRBJ2-7
V gene: TRBV5-1
CDR3 DNA: TGCGCCAGCAGCTTGGCACCAGACTACTACGAGCAGTACTTC
CDR3 protein: CASSLAPDYYEQYF

D gene: -
clone size: -
J gene: TRBJ2-7
V gene: TRBV20-1
CDR3 DNA: TGCAGTGCTGCGACTAGAGACAGAACTCTCCCCTACGAGCAGTACTTC
CDR3 protein: CSAATRDRTLPYEQYF

D gene: -
clone size: -
J gene: TRBJ2-1
V gene: TRBV7-6
CDR3 DNA: TGTGCCAGCAGCTTATCTGGGGACGCATACAATGAGCAGTTCTTC
CDR3 protein: CASSLSGDAYNEQFF

D gene: -
clone size: -
J gene: TRBJ1-6
V gene: TRBV16
CDR3 DNA: TGTGCCAGCAGCCAATCAAGAGGGGTGAGCTCCTATAATTCACCCCTCCACTTT
CDR3 protein: CASSQSRGVSSYNSPLHF

D gene: -
clone size: -
J gene: TRBJ2-5
V gene: TRBV29-1
CDR3 DNA: TGCAGCGTTGGGCAGAGACTTCAAGAGACCCAGTACTTC
CDR3 protein: CSVGQRLQETQYF

D gene: -
clone size: -
J gene: TRBJ1-1
V gene: TRBV20-1
CDR3 DNA: TGCAGTTCGCCTTACACAGGAAAAGCTTTCTTT
CDR3 protein: CSSPYTGKAFF

D gene: TRBD1
clone size: -
J gene: TRBJ2-5
V gene: TRBV18
CDR3 DNA: TGTGCCAGCTCACCCGAGGACAGGGAAGAGACCCAGTACTTC
CDR3 protein: CASSPEDREETQYF

D gene: TRBD2
clone size: -
J gene: TRBJ2-7
V gene: TRBV20-1
CDR3 DNA: TGCAGTGCTAGAGATCTAGCGGGAGGGGTTTACGAGCAGTACTTC
CDR3 protein: CSARDLAGGVYEQYF

D gene: -
clone size: -
J gene: TRBJ2-7
V gene: TRBV18
CDR3 DNA: TGTGCCAGCTCACCACAGGGCCCTAGCTCCTACGAGCAGTACTTC
CDR3 protein: CASSPQGPSSYEQYF

D gene: -
clone size: -
J gene: TRBJ2-2
V gene: TRBV9
CDR3 DNA: TGTGCCAGCAGCGTAGGGGGGTTGAACACCGGGGAGCTGTTTTTT
CDR3 protein: CASSVGGLNTGELFF

D gene: TRBD1
clone size: -
J gene: TRBJ1-2
V gene: TRBV2
CDR3 DNA: TGTGCCAGCTTACCGGACAGGAGGGGGTTCTATGGCTACACCTTC
CDR3 protein: CASLPDRRGFYGYTF

D gene: -
clone size: -
J gene: TRBJ1-5
V gene: TRBV15
CDR3 DNA: TGTGCCACCAGCAGAGATCTCGGGTTCGCTAGGGCCCATAGCAATCAGCCCCAGCATTTT
CDR3 protein: CATSRDLGFARAHSNQPQHF

D gene: TRBD1
clone size: -
J gene: TRBJ2-3
V gene: TRBV7-9
CDR3 DNA: TGTGCCAGCAGCGGCCGGGACAGGGGATCACGGGGAGATACGCAGTATTTT
CDR3 protein: CASSGRDRGSRGDTQYF

D gene: -
clone size: -
J gene: TRBJ2-7
V gene: TRBV21-1
CDR3 DNA: TGTGCCAGCAGCACTCTGAGACTAGCGGTCAGCTCCTACGAGCAGTACTTC
CDR3 protein: CASSTLRLAVSSYEQYF

D gene: -
clone size: -
J gene: TRBJ2-7
V gene: TRBV7-2
CDR3 DNA: TGTGCCAGCAGCTTGGGCTATACCTACGAGCAGTACTTC
CDR3 protein: CASSLGYTYEQYF

D gene: -
clone size: -
J gene: TRBJ1-4
V gene: TRBV5-6
CDR3 DNA: TGTGCCAGCAGCCCTAGATGGTGGGCTAATGAAAAACTGTTTTTT
CDR3 protein: CASSPRWWANEKLFF